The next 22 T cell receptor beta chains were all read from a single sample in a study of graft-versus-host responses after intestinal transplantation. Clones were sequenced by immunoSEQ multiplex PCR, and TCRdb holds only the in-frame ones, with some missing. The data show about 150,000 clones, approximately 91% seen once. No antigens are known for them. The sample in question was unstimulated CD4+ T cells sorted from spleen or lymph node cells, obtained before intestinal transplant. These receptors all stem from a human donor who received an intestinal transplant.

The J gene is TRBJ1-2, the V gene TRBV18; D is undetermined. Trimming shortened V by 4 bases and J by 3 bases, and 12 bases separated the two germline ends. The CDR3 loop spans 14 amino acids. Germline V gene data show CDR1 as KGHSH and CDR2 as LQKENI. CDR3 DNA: TGTGCCAGCTCACTGGGATACCCAGACTATGGCTACACCTTC. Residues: CASSLGYPDYGYTF.

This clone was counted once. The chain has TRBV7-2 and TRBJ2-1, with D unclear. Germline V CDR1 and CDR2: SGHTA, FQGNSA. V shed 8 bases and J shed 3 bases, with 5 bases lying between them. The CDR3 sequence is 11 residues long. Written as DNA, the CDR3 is TGTGCCAGCGGCGACTACAATGAGCAGTTCTTC. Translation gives CASGDYNEQFF.

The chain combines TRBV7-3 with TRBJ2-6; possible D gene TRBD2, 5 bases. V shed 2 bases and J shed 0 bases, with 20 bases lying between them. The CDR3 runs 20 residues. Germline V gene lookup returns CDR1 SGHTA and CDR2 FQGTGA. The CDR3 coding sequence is TGTGCCAGCAGCTTAGGTAGCGACTGGGCGGGCCACTCTGGGGCCAACGTCCTGACTTTC. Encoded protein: CASSLGSDWAGHSGANVLTF.

The CDR3 region is CASSVTLAYNEQFF. The CDR3 nucleotides read TGTGCCAGCAGTGTAACACTAGCCTACAATGAGCAGTTCTTC. This chain connects TRBV2 to TRBJ2-1; the D gene is possibly TRBD2 (5 bases). The CDR3 length is 14 residues. Looked up from germline, CDR1 is SNHLY and CDR2 is FYNNEI. V gave up 4 bases and J gave up 2 bases, with 9 bases separating them.

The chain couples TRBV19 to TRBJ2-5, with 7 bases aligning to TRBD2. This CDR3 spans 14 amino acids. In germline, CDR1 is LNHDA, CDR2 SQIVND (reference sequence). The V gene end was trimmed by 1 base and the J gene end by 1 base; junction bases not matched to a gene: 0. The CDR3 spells CASSIGTSQETQYF. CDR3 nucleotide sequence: TGTGCCAGTAGTATAGGGACTAGCCAAGAGACCCAGTACTTC.

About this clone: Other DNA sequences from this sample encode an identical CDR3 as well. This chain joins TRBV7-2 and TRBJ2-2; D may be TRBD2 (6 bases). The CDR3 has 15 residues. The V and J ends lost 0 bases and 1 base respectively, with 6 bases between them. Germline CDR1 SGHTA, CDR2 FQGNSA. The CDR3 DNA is TGTGCCAGCAGCTTAGCGGGAGGGAACACCGGGGAGCTGTTTTTT. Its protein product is CASSLAGGNTGELFF.

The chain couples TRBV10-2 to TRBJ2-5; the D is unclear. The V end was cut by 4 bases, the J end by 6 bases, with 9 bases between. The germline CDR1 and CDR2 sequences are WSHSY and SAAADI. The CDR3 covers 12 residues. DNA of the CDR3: TGCGCCAGCAGTGGCCCCGATCAGACCCAGTACTTC. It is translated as CASSGPDQTQYF.

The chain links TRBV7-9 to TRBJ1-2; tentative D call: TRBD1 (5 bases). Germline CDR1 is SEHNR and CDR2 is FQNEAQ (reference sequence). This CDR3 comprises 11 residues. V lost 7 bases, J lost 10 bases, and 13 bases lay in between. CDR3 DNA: TGTGCCAGCACCACGCAGGGAAACTACACCTTC. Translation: CASTTQGNYTF.

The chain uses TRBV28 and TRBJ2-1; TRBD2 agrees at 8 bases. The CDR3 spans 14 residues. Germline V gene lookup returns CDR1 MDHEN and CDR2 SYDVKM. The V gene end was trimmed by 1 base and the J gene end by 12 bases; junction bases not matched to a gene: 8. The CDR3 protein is CASSLLREAGGQFF. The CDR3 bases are TGTGCCAGCAGTTTATTGCGGGAGGCCGGGGGGCAGTTCTTC. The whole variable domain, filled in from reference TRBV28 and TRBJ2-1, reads DVKVTQSSRYLVKRTGEKVFLECVQDMDHENMFWYRQDPGLGLRLIYFSYDVKMKEKGDIPEGYSVSREKKERFSLILESASTNQTSMYLCASSLLREAGGQFFGPGTRLTVL.

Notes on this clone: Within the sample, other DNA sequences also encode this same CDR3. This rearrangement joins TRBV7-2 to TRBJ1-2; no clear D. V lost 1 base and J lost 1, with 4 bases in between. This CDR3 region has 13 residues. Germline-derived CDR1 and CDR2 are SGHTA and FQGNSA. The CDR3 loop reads CASSLGINYGYTF. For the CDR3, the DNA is TGTGCCAGCAGCTTAGGAATTAACTATGGCTACACCTTC.

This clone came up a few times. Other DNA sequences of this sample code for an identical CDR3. The CDR3 sequence is CASSPDYEQYF. The CDR3 nucleotides read TGTGCCAGCTCACCGGACTACGAGCAGTACTTC. J is TRBJ2-7 and V is TRBV18; D not certain. The V end was cut by 3 bases, the J end by 3 bases, with 3 bases between. This CDR3 is 11 amino acids long. Germline V CDR1 and CDR2: KGHSH, LQKENI.

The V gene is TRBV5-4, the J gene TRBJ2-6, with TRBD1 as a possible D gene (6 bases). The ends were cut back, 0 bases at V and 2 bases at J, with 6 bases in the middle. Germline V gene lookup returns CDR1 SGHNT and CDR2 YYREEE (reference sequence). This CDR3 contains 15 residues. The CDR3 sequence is CASSLEGAGANVLTF. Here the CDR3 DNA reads TGTGCCAGCAGCTTGGAGGGGGCTGGGGCCAACGTCCTGACTTTC.

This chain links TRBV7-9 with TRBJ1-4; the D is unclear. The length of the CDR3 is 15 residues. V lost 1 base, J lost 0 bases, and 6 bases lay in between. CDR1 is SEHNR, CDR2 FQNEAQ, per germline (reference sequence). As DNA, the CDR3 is TGTGCCAGCAGCTTAGATAGGGCAACTAATGAAAAACTGTTTTTT. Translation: CASSLDRATNEKLFF.

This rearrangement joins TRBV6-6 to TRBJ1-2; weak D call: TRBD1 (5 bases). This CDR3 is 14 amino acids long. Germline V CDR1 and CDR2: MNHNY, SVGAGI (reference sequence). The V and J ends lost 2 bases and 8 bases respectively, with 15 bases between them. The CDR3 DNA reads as TGTGCCAGCAGTTACCGGGACCGGGTAAAAGGCTACACCTTC. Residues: CASSYRDRVKGYTF.

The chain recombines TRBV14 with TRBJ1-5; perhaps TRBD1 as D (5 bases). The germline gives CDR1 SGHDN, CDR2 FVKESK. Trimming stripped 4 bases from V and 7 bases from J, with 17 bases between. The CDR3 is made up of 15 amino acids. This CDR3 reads CASSRDPGGWQPQHF. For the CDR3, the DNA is TGTGCCAGCAGCCGGGACCCGGGAGGGTGGCAGCCCCAGCATTTT.

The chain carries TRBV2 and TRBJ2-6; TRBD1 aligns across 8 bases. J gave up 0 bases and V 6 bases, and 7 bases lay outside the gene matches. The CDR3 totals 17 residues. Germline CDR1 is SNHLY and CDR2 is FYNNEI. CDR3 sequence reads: CASSKDRVISGANVLTF. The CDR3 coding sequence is TGTGCCAGCAGCAAGGACAGGGTTATCTCTGGGGCCAACGTCCTGACTTTC.

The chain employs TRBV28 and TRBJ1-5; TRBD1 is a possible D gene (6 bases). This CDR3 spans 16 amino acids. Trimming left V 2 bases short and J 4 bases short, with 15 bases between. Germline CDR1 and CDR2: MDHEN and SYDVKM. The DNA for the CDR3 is TGTGCCAGCAGTTTACAGGGCAGGGGCCTTAATCAGCCCCAGCATTTT. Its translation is CASSLQGRGLNQPQHF. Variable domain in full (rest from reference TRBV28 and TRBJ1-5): DVKVTQSSRYLVKRTGEKVFLECVQDMDHENMFWYRQDPGLGLRLIYFSYDVKMKEKGDIPEGYSVSREKKERFSLILESASTNQTSMYLCASSLQGRGLNQPQHFGDGTRLSIL.

The CDR3 sequence is CASSPGGQGAYQPQHF. The CDR3 DNA reads as TGTGCCAGCAGCCCCGGAGGGCAGGGGGCCTATCAGCCCCAGCATTTT. This chain uses TRBV5-8 with TRBJ1-5; TRBD1 matches 8 bases. Germline CDR1 reads SGHTS; CDR2 reads YDEGEE. After removal of 4 bases from V and 5 bases from J, the junction contained 11 bases not matched to a gene. This CDR3 spans 16 amino acids. The variable domain in full, completed from reference TRBV5-8 and TRBJ1-5, reads EAGVTQSPTHLIKTRGQQATLRCSPISGHTSVYWYQQALGLGLQFLLWYDEGEERNRGNFPPRFSGRQFPNYSSELNVNALELEDSALYLCASSPGGQGAYQPQHFGDGTRLSIL.

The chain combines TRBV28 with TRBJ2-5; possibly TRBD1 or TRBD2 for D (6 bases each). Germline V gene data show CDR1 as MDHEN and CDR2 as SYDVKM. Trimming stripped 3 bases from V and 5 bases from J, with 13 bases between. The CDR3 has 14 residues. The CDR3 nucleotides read TGTGCCAGCAGTTTGTCGGGGGCTGGGGAGACCCAGTACTTC. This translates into CASSLSGAGETQYF.

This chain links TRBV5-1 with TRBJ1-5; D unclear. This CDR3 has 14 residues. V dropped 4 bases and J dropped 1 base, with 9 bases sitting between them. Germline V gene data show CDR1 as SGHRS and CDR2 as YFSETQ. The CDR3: CASSPGGSNQPQHF. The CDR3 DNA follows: TGCGCCAGCAGCCCGGGAGGAAGCAATCAGCCCCAGCATTTT.

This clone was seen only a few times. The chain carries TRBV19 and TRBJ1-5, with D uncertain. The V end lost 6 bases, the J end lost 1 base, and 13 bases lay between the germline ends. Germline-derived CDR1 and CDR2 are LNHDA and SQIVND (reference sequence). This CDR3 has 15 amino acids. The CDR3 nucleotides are TGTGCCAGTAGAAGCCGGGTTCGAAGCAATCAGCCCCAGCATTTT. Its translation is CASRSRVRSNQPQHF.

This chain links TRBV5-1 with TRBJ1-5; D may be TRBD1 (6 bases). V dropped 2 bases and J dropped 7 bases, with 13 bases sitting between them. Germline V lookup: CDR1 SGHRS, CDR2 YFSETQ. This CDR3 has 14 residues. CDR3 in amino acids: CASSFVGGEQPQHF. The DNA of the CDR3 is TGCGCCAGCAGCTTCGTAGGGGGGGAACAGCCCCAGCATTTT.